This T cell receptor (beta chain) was recovered during a study of T-cell reconstitution after alpha-beta-depleted transplantation in children. Study conclusions and caveats: Diversity and T-cell counts at one year after transplant derived mostly from new T cells. The study reportedly traced alpha-beta T cells about two months after transplant to several hundred expanded graft clones. Some patients showed high day-60 TCRbeta diversity, which derived from surviving recipient T cells and thymic progenitors.

TCRbeta library preparation incorporated unique molecular identifiers. TCRdb reprocessed the PCR reads via MiXCR and lists one record per CDR3 protein. The repertoire holds hundreds of thousands of distinct CDR3 sequences, with about an eighth as singletons. Trimming left V 0 bases short and J 0 bases short, with 9 bases between. CDR3 length: 15 residues. Germline assignment: CDR1 SGHRS and CDR2 YFSETQ. In its sample, this clonotype was seen many times. Its antigen is not identified. The sequence derives from a girl aged 2-10 years with congenital amegakaryocytic thrombocytopenia, due to receive a stem cell transplant. The J gene is TRBJ1-2, the V gene TRBV5-1; weak D call: TRBD1 (6 bases). The starting material was PBMCs, obtained before TCRalphabeta/CD19-depleted stem cell transplant. The CDR3 spells CASSLVGTTNYGYTF. The CDR3 region has the DNA TGCGCCAGCAGCTTGGTTGGGACAACTAACTATGGCTACACCTTC.